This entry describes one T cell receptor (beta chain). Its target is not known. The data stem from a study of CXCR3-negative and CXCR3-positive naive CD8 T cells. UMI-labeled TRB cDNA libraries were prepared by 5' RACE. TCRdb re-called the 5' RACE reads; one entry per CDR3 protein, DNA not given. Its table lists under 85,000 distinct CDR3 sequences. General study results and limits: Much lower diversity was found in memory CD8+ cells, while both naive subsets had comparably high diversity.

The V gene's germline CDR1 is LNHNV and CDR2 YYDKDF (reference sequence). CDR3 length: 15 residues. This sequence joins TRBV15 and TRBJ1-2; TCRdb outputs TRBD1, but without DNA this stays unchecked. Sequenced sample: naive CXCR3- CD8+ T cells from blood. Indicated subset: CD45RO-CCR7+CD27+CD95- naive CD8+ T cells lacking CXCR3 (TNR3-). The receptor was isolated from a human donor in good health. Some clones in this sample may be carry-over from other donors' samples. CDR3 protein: CATSVMGMGPYGYTF.